The 18 T cell receptor beta chains given below trace back to one sample, sequenced in a study of T cell changes during pregnancy in multiple sclerosis. The assay was immunoSEQ multiplex PCR, and TCRdb's table has in-frame clones only and misses some. The sample gives roughly 110,000 clones, approximately 90% of which show up once; more than 1.5% is in the top ten. Sequenced here: peripheral blood, sampled in the third trimester of pregnancy. These receptors originate from a female donor with multiple sclerosis, enrolled in a pregnancy study.

The rearrangement joins TRBV7-2 to TRBJ2-1; 8 nucleotides line up with TRBD2. Germline CDR1 SGHTA, CDR2 FQGNSA. V shed 1 base and J 1 base; nucleotides not matched to a gene: 3. CDR3 length: 16 residues. The CDR3 sequence: CASSLEIAGSYNEQFF. The CDR3 region has the DNA TGTGCCAGCAGCTTAGAGATAGCGGGATCCTACAATGAGCAGTTCTTC. Using reference TRBV7-2 and TRBJ2-1 for the parts outside the CDR3, the full variable domain is GAGVSQSPSNKVTEKGKDVELRCDPISGHTALYWYRQSLGQGLEFLIYFQGNSAPDKSGLPSDRFSAERTGGSVSTLTIQRTQQEDSAVYLCASSLEIAGSYNEQFFGPGTRLTVL.

CDR3 nucleotide sequence: TGTGCCAGCAGAGGTACCGGGGGGTCCTACAATGAGCAGTTCTTC. It is translated as CASRGTGGSYNEQFF. The chain joins TRBV28 to TRBJ2-1; 7 nucleotides agree with TRBD2. The V gene end was trimmed by 6 bases and the J gene end by 1 base; junction bases not matched to a gene: 6. CDR3 length equals 15 residues. Germline V lookup: CDR1 MDHEN, CDR2 SYDVKM.

The chain uses TRBV28 and TRBJ2-5; 7 nucleotides agree with TRBD1. Trimming took 6 bases from V and 1 from J; bases not matched to a gene: 5. Germline V lookup: CDR1 MDHEN, CDR2 SYDVKM. This CDR3 region has 14 residues. The CDR3 spells CASSRGQVQETQYF. The CDR3 region has the DNA TGTGCCAGCAGCCGAGGACAGGTCCAAGAGACCCAGTACTTC. The complete variable domain, with remaining parts taken from reference TRBV28 and TRBJ2-5, reads DVKVTQSSRYLVKRTGEKVFLECVQDMDHENMFWYRQDPGLGLRLIYFSYDVKMKEKGDIPEGYSVSREKKERFSLILESASTNQTSMYLCASSRGQVQETQYFGPGTRLLVL.

This chain links TRBV2 with TRBJ1-5; 9 bases map to TRBD1. Unmatched junction bases numbered 9, after V lost 5 bases and J lost 7 bases. Germline CDR1 is SNHLY and CDR2 is FYNNEI. The CDR3 runs to 15 residues. As DNA, the CDR3 is TGTGCCAGCAGTCAAGAACAGGGGGCAGAGCAGCCCCAGCATTTT. Amino acid sequence: CASSQEQGAEQPQHF. The whole variable domain, remainder taken from reference TRBV2 and TRBJ1-5, is EPEVTQTPSHQVTQMGQEVILRCVPISNHLYFYWYRQILGQKVEFLVSFYNNEISEKSEIFDDQFSVERPDGSNFTLKIRSTKLEDSAMYFCASSQEQGAEQPQHFGDGTRLSIL.

The gene calls are TRBV27 and TRBJ2-2; 11 nucleotides line up with TRBD1. V was pared by 5 bases and J by 2 bases, with 19 bases of the junction left unmatched. The CDR3 is 21 residues long. CDR1 MNHEY and CDR2 SMNVEV come from the germline V gene (reference sequence). Here the CDR3 reads CASSHHRDRGLIAVNTGELFF. As DNA, the CDR3 is TGTGCCAGCAGTCACCACCGGGACAGGGGGTTGATAGCGGTTAACACCGGGGAGCTGTTTTTT.

V is TRBV5-6 and J is TRBJ2-5, with D perhaps TRBD1 (6 bases). V lost 2 bases and J lost 4, with 9 bases in between. The CDR3 spans 13 residues. Germline CDR1 and CDR2: SGHDT and YYEEEE. This CDR3 reads CASSFMGAETQYF. As DNA, the CDR3 is TGTGCCAGCAGCTTTATGGGGGCAGAGACCCAGTACTTC.

The V call is TRBV6-1, the J call TRBJ2-3, with a possible D match to TRBD2 (6 bases). This CDR3 comprises 15 residues. Germline V gene lookup returns CDR1 MNHNS and CDR2 SASEGT. Between the trimmed V and J ends, which lost 2 bases and 3 bases, there was a span of 12 bases. The CDR3 bases are TGTGCCAGCAGTGAAAGTACGGGAGCTACAGATACGCAGTATTTT. As protein: CASSESTGATDTQYF.

The chain combines TRBV7-8 with TRBJ2-5, with D possibly being TRBD1 (6 bases). The CDR3 runs to 15 residues. Deletions cut 2 bases from V and 0 bases from J, with 10 bases between. CDR1 SGHVS and CDR2 FQNEAQ come from the germline V gene. In DNA form, the CDR3 reads TGTGCCAGCAGCTTACCGGACAGATACCAAGAGACCCAGTACTTC. Amino acids: CASSLPDRYQETQYF.

The J gene is TRBJ2-5, the V gene TRBV4-1; possibly TRBD2 for D (5 bases). Germline CDR1 and CDR2: MGHRA and YSYEKL. The CDR3 covers 16 residues. V was clipped by 0 bases and J by 5 bases, with 16 bases between them. The CDR3 reads CASSQDPPHPGETQYF. As DNA, the CDR3 is TGCGCCAGCAGCCAAGATCCCCCGCACCCGGGGGAGACCCAGTACTTC.

This sequence joins TRBV9 and TRBJ2-1, with a weak D call TRBD1 (7 bases). Deletions cut 3 bases from V and 3 bases from J, with 22 bases between. CDR1 is SGDLS and CDR2 is YYNGEE in the germline V gene. CDR3 size: 18 residues. CDR3 amino acids: CASSAPSGGGLVYNEQFF. The CDR3 nucleotides are TGTGCCAGCAGCGCCCCTTCCGGAGGGGGCCTGGTCTACAATGAGCAGTTCTTC.

This chain connects TRBV29-1 to TRBJ1-2; D perhaps matches TRBD1 (5 bases). Germline CDR1 SQVTM, CDR2 ANQGSEA. The CDR3 length is 11 residues. The V end lost 7 bases, the J end lost 6 bases, and 12 bases lay between the germline ends. In nucleotides, the CDR3 is TGCAGCGGTGGGGGGGGGAATGGCTACACCTTC. It codes for CSGGGGNGYTF.

The chain combines TRBV28 with TRBJ2-7; 10 bases fit TRBD1. Germline V CDR1 and CDR2: MDHEN, SYDVKM. The CDR3 has 12 residues. Trimming removed 6 bases from V and 7 bases from J; junction bases left unmatched: 3. The CDR3 nucleotides read TGTGCCAGCAGGGGGGACAGGGGTGAGCAGTACTTC. This encodes CASRGDRGEQYF. Full variable domain (remainder filled in from reference TRBV28 and TRBJ2-7): DVKVTQSSRYLVKRTGEKVFLECVQDMDHENMFWYRQDPGLGLRLIYFSYDVKMKEKGDIPEGYSVSREKKERFSLILESASTNQTSMYLCASRGDRGEQYFGPGTRLTVT.

V gene TRBV15 combines with J gene TRBJ2-2; 13 bases are a match to TRBD2. This CDR3 region has 20 residues. V gave up 0 bases and J gave up 1 base; unmatched junction bases: 8. The V gene's germline CDR1 is LNHNV and CDR2 YYDKDF (reference sequence). The CDR3 spells CATSRDLGTSGILNTGELFF. The CDR3 DNA sequence: TGTGCCACCAGCAGAGATCTTGGGACTAGCGGGATCTTGAACACCGGGGAGCTGTTTTTT.

The chain recombines TRBV19 with TRBJ2-1, with D possibly matching TRBD2 (6 bases). V was pared by 5 bases and J by 5 bases, with 16 bases between. From germline, CDR1 is LNHDA and CDR2 SQIVND (reference sequence). This CDR3 contains 15 residues. CDR3 DNA: TGTGCCAGTAGTTCAACCGGGAGCATTAACAATGAGCAGTTCTTC. Residues: CASSSTGSINNEQFF. Drawing the rest from reference TRBV19 and TRBJ2-1, the complete variable domain is DGGITQSPKYLFRKEGQNVTLSCEQNLNHDAMYWYRQDPGQGLRLIYYSQIVNDFQKGDIAEGYSVSREKKESFPLTVTSAQKNPTAFYLCASSSTGSINNEQFFGPGTRLTVL.

In this sample, this clone turned up once. This sequence joins TRBV9 and TRBJ1-2; D gene uncertain. V was pared by 3 bases and J by 7 bases, with 7 bases between. The CDR3 is 11 amino acids. Germline CDR1 reads SGDLS; CDR2 reads YYNGEE. The chain's CDR3 is CASSDRGGYTF. Here the CDR3 DNA reads TGTGCCAGCAGCGACCGGGGTGGCTACACCTTC.

The gene calls are TRBV5-4 and TRBJ2-7; 7 nucleotides agree with TRBD1. After removal of 1 base from V and 3 bases from J, the junction contained 10 bases not matched to a gene. This CDR3 spans 16 amino acids. From germline, CDR1 is SGHNT and CDR2 YYREEE (reference sequence). The CDR3 region is CASSLQKGAGNYEQYF. CDR3 nucleotides: TGTGCCAGCAGCTTGCAGAAGGGGGCCGGAAACTACGAGCAGTACTTC.

The V gene is TRBV28, the J gene TRBJ2-1; no clear D gene. Germline V lookup: CDR1 MDHEN, CDR2 SYDVKM. The length of the CDR3 is 14 residues. Trimming took 3 bases from V and 7 from J, leaving 13 bases between them. The CDR3 sequence is CASSFPGYYNEQFF. Here the CDR3 DNA reads TGTGCCAGCAGTTTCCCAGGTTATTATAATGAGCAGTTCTTC.

Here the CDR3 reads CASRLAGADTQYF. Here the CDR3 DNA reads TGTGCCAGCAGACTAGCGGGAGCAGATACGCAGTATTTT. The V and J genes are TRBV2 and TRBJ2-3, with 11 bases fitting TRBD2. Trimming cost V 6 bases and J 4 bases; bases outside gene matches: 0. The length of the CDR3 is 13 residues. Germline loops: CDR1 SNHLY, CDR2 FYNNEI.